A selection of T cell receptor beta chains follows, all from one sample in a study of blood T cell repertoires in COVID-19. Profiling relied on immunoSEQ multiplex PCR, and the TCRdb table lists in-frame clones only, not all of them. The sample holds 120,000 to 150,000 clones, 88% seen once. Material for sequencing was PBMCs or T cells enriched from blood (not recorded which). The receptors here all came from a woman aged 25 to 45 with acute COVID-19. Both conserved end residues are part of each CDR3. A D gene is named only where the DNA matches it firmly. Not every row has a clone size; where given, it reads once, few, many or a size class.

TGTGCCAGCAGCATCAAAAGCGGAAGCTCCTACAATGAGCAGTTCTTC,CASSIKSGSSYNEQFF,-,TRBJ2-1,TRBV7-2,-
TGTGCCAGCAGCTTTGCAGGGCCCTCTGGAAACACCATATATTTT,CASSFAGPSGNTIYF,-,TRBJ1-3,TRBV7-2,-
TGTGCCAGCAGCCAGAAGACTAGCGGGCACACAGATACGCAGTATTTT,CASSQKTSGHTDTQYF,TRBD2,TRBJ2-3,TRBV7-6,-
TGTGCCTGGAGTGGAGGGGGGGGTTACACCTTC,CAWSGGGGYTF,-,TRBJ1-2,TRBV30,-
TGTGCCAGCAGGTGGGACAGCCTCTATGGCTACACCTTC,CASRWDSLYGYTF,TRBD1,TRBJ1-2,TRBV6-6,-
TGTGCCAGCAGCGGGGGACAGGGGGTCGGAGGGCAGTACTTC,CASSGGQGVGGQYF,TRBD1,TRBJ2-7,TRBV5-4,-
TGTGCCAGCAGCTTAGATCTTGTTGGGGCGAGAGGTGGAACTGAAGCTTTCTTT,CASSLDLVGARGGTEAFF,-,TRBJ1-1,TRBV7-9,-
TGCAGCGTTGACGGACTAGCGGGCAACAATGAGCAGTTCTTC,CSVDGLAGNNEQFF,TRBD2,TRBJ2-1,TRBV29-1,-
TGTGCCAGCAAATTTACGGGAGGAACAGATACGCAGTATTTT,CASKFTGGTDTQYF,TRBD2,TRBJ2-3,TRBV27,once
TGTGCCTGGAGTGTAACACCAAATCAGCCCCAGCATTTT,CAWSVTPNQPQHF,-,TRBJ1-5,TRBV30,-
TGTGCCAGCAGCTCAACATCAGGGGGGTCCTACGAGCAGTACTTC,CASSSTSGGSYEQYF,-,TRBJ2-7,TRBV5-5,few
TGTGCCAGCAGCTTATGGGGGGGGCTCGGAGACACTGAAGCTTTCTTT,CASSLWGGLGDTEAFF,-,TRBJ1-1,TRBV7-2,once
TGTGCCAGCAGCTCCCAGGGGGCGCGCGGCTACACCTTC,CASSSQGARGYTF,TRBD1,TRBJ1-2,TRBV11-2,-
TGTGCCAGTAGTGACTCGTTTAATTCGCCCCAGCATTTT,CASSDSFNSPQHF,-,TRBJ1-5,TRBV19,-
TGCAGCGTTGAAGATATCCGGACAGGGCTGTCTGGCTACACCTTC,CSVEDIRTGLSGYTF,TRBD1,TRBJ1-2,TRBV29-1,-
TGCGCCAGCAGCCCTGGGACAGTCTCCTACGAGCAGTACTTC,CASSPGTVSYEQYF,TRBD1,TRBJ2-7,TRBV5-1,few
TGTGCCAGCAGCTTGGAGGGCGGGTACAATGAGCAGTTCTTC,CASSLEGGYNEQFF,-,TRBJ2-1,TRBV5-8,-
TGTGCCAGCAGCTTGAGACAGGGGGGAGGTGCTGGGGCCAACGTCCTGACTTTC,CASSLRQGGGAGANVLTF,TRBD1,TRBJ2-6,TRBV7-3,-
TGTGCCAGCAGCTTACAGGGGTCGAACACTGAAGCTTTCTTT,CASSLQGSNTEAFF,-,TRBJ1-1,TRBV7-9,-
TGTGCCAGCAGTATACAATCCTACGAGCAGTACTTC,CASSIQSYEQYF,-,TRBJ2-7,TRBV2,-
TGTGCCAGCAGTTGGACTGAGAACACTGAAGCTTTCTTT,CASSWTENTEAFF,-,TRBJ1-1,TRBV28,-
TGCAGCGTTACCAGGGGCTCCTACAATGAGCAGTTCTTC,CSVTRGSYNEQFF,-,TRBJ2-1,TRBV29-1,-
TGTGCCAGCAGTCCCGTTTCGAGCAATCAGCCCCAGCATTTT,CASSPVSSNQPQHF,-,TRBJ1-5,TRBV27,-
TGTGCCAGTAGTACAAGATGGCCCACCGGGGAGCTGTTTTTT,CASSTRWPTGELFF,-,TRBJ2-2,TRBV19,-
TGCGCCAGCAGTGACCCGCAGGGACTAGCGGGAGGGCTAGGCACAGATACGCAGTATTTT,CASSDPQGLAGGLGTDTQYF,TRBD2,TRBJ2-3,TRBV10-2,-
TGTGCCAGCAACGGCGGTGAAGGGAGGCACTATGGCTACACCTTC,CASNGGEGRHYGYTF,-,TRBJ1-2,TRBV2,-
TGTGCCTGGAGAGGCTCCAGGGAAGGGATTTATGGCTACACCTTC,CAWRGSREGIYGYTF,-,TRBJ1-2,TRBV30,-
TGTGCCAGCAGGGACAGCTCCTACGAGCAGTACTTC,CASRDSSYEQYF,-,TRBJ2-7,TRBV2,-
TGTGCCAGCTCCCCTTTAGTGACAGGGCACTACGAGCAGTACTTC,CASSPLVTGHYEQYF,TRBD1,TRBJ2-7,TRBV18,-
TGTGCCAGCAGCTTTAATAGCGGACCCTCCTACGAGCAGTACTTC,CASSFNSGPSYEQYF,-,TRBJ2-7,TRBV5-4,-
TGTGCCAGTAGTATACCCGCGGGCTTTGAAGCTTTCTTT,CASSIPAGFEAFF,-,TRBJ1-1,TRBV19,-
TGTGCCAGCACCCCCGGGGAGGTGGTCACTGAAGCTTTCTTT,CASTPGEVVTEAFF,-,TRBJ1-1,TRBV6-5,-
TGTGCCAGCAGCAAGGGACTAGCGGGAGTGATGGAGACCCAGTACTTC,CASSKGLAGVMETQYF,TRBD2,TRBJ2-5,TRBV7-9,-
TGTGCCAGCAGTCCTGAGGGGACTAGCGGTTACAATGAGCAGTTCTTC,CASSPEGTSGYNEQFF,TRBD2,TRBJ2-1,TRBV4-2,-
TGTGCCAGCAGTGACCCATGGGCAGGGGGAAGAAACACTGAAGCTTTCTTT,CASSDPWAGGRNTEAFF,TRBD1,TRBJ1-1,TRBV28,-
TGTGCCAGCAGCCAAGAACGTCGAGGGGGCGTAAATTCACCCCTCCACTTT,CASSQERRGGVNSPLHF,TRBD1,TRBJ1-6,TRBV14,-
TGTGCCTGGACCCCCGGAGAGAACACTGAAGCTTTCTTT,CAWTPGENTEAFF,-,TRBJ1-1,TRBV30,-
TGTGCCAGAAGCTTGGGGAGGGACCCTAATTCACCCCTCCACTTT,CARSLGRDPNSPLHF,-,TRBJ1-6,TRBV5-3,-
TGTGCCAGCTCAGCCACTGGGAGTGAAAAACTGTTTTTT,CASSATGSEKLFF,-,TRBJ1-4,TRBV18,few
TGTGCCAGCGTCGGGTCAGGGGAGAAAGCTTTCTTT,CASVGSGEKAFF,-,TRBJ1-1,TRBV6-5,-
TGCGCCAGCAGCTTATCGGGACAGCAGTTATCACCCCTCCACTTT,CASSLSGQQLSPLHF,TRBD1,TRBJ1-6,TRBV5-1,-
TGTGCCAGTGAAACAGGGTTTTCCGCTGGCTACACCTTC,CASETGFSAGYTF,-,TRBJ1-2,TRBV28,once
TGTGCCAGCAGTGAATCAGGGGGCGGTTCACCCCTCCACTTT,CASSESGGGSPLHF,TRBD1,TRBJ1-6,TRBV2,-
TGTGCCAGCAGTTCAGGACAGGCGACCGCGAACACCGAAGCTTTCTTT,CASSSGQATANTEAFF,TRBD1,TRBJ1-1,TRBV28,-
TGTGCCAGCAGTTCCGGACTAGAGGCGGTCACCGGGGAGCTGTTTTTT,CASSSGLEAVTGELFF,TRBD2,TRBJ2-2,TRBV28,-
TGTGCCACCAGTGAGCCAGTAGGGACAGGTCATAAGGCTGGTCAGCCCCAGCATTTT,CATSEPVGTGHKAGQPQHF,TRBD1,TRBJ1-5,TRBV24-1,-
TGTGCCAGCAGTTTGGACAGCTCCTACGAGCAGTACTTC,CASSLDSSYEQYF,-,TRBJ2-7,TRBV27,-
TGTGCCAGCAGTCTTCTCCAGGGTGAAAAACTGTTTTTT,CASSLLQGEKLFF,-,TRBJ1-4,TRBV6-5,-
TGTGCCAGCAGCCGCAGCCAGGGGGCAGGGAACACTGAAGCTTTCTTT,CASSRSQGAGNTEAFF,TRBD1,TRBJ1-1,TRBV11-3,few
TGTGCCAGCAGCTTGATCGAAGTTTCGAGAGATACGCAGTATTTT,CASSLIEVSRDTQYF,-,TRBJ2-3,TRBV5-5,few